Listed below are T cell receptor beta chains from one sample, sequenced in a study of T cells in Graves' hyperthyroidism and ophthalmopathy. TCRdb re-called the multiplex PCR reads with MiXCR, one entry per CDR3 protein. This table holds some 440,000 distinct CDR3 sequences, more than 15% found once. Sequencing was carried out using blood. These TCRs come from a woman aged 18 to 35 with Graves' hyperthyroidism. CDR3s include the opening cysteine and the closing phenylalanine or tryptophan. D genes are given only for firm matches. Size is omitted from some rows. Given values are once, few, many or a class for expanded clones.

TRBV28	many	TRBD1	TRBJ1-5	TGTGCCAGCAGTCCTGGCACAGGGGGCGTTCAGCCCCAGCATTTT	CASSPGTGGVQPQHF
TRBV6-6	few	NA	TRBJ2-7	TGTGCCAGCAGTTACCTTTCCGGCCGAAGGACCCCATCCTACGAGCAGTACTTC	CASSYLSGRRTPSYEQYF
TRBV7-9	many	NA	TRBJ1-1	TGTGCCAGCAGCCTAAAGGGCAGGGGACGGAACACTGAAGCTTTCTTT	CASSLKGRGRNTEAFF
TRBV28	many	TRBD2	TRBJ2-2	TGTGCCAGCAAAACCGGGACTAGCGGAAACACCGGGGAGCTGTTTTTT	CASKTGTSGNTGELFF
TRBV5-6	many	NA	TRBJ1-1	TGTGCCAGCAGCCCGGGGACGGTCGGCCACCAAAGACTGAACACTGAAGCTTTCTTT	CASSPGTVGHQRLNTEAFF
TRBV7-2	many	NA	TRBJ1-1	TGTGCCAGCAGCCCGGAGGGGAACACTGAAGCTTTCTTT	CASSPEGNTEAFF
TRBV5-1	NA	NA	TRBJ2-7	TGCGCCAGCAGCTTGGAGGTAGGGACCTACGAGCAGTACTTC	CASSLEVGTYEQYF
TRBV15	few	TRBD1	TRBJ1-4	TGTGCCACCAGGACAGGGGGAAGCGAAAAACTGTTTTTT	CATRTGGSEKLFF
TRBV20-1	NA	NA	TRBJ2-5	TGCAGTGCTCTACTCAAGACCCAGTACTTC	CSALLKTQYF
TRBV6-1	NA	NA	TRBJ2-7	TGTGCCAGCAAGAAATCGGGGGGCAGTTACGAGCAGTACTTC	CASKKSGGSYEQYF
TRBV6-5	NA	NA	TRBJ2-3	TGTGCCAGCAGTTACTCGGGGGCGCCCACAGATACGCAGTATTTT	CASSYSGAPTDTQYF
TRBV27	NA	TRBD1	TRBJ1-2	TGTGCCAGCAGTTTAATAGACAGGGGGGATGGCTACACCTTC	CASSLIDRGDGYTF
TRBV12-3/TRBV12-4	NA	NA	TRBJ2-2	TGTGCCAGCAGTTCCACCGGGGCCTACACCGGGGAGCTGTTTTTT	CASSSTGAYTGELFF
TRBV12-3/TRBV12-4	many	NA	TRBJ1-2	TGTGCCAGCAGCCTCCCGACGCGACCTAACTATGGCTACACCTTC	CASSLPTRPNYGYTF
TRBV6-1	few	NA	TRBJ1-5	TGTGCCAGCAGGCTCCAACCCGGGGGTCAGCCCCAGCATTTT	CASRLQPGGQPQHF
TRBV18	NA	NA	TRBJ2-4	TGTGCCAGCTCGCCCTTGGACAGTGTCTCGCTAACCAAAAACATTCAGTACTTC	CASSPLDSVSLTKNIQYF
TRBV7-2	many	TRBD1	TRBJ2-7	TGTGCCAGCAGCTTAGGTGGGACAGGCTACGAGCAGTACTTC	CASSLGGTGYEQYF
TRBV2	many	TRBD2	TRBJ2-1	TGTGCCAGCAGTGCTAGCGGGAGGGCCCGTAATGAGCAGTTCTTC	CASSASGRARNEQFF
TRBV11-2	many	TRBD2	TRBJ2-3	TGTGCCAGCAGCCCCTCGCCGCGGGAGATGTATTTT	CASSPSPREMYF
TRBV19	NA	NA	TRBJ2-7	TGTGCCAGTAGCACCGGACAGTCCTACGAGCAGTACTTC	CASSTGQSYEQYF
TRBV12-3/TRBV12-4	NA	TRBD2	TRBJ2-1	TGTGCCAGCAGTTTAGTAACGTCTAGCGGGGTAATAGTGGATGAGCAGTTCTTC	CASSLVTSSGVIVDEQFF
TRBV12-3/TRBV12-4	few	NA	TRBJ1-1	TGTGCCAGCAGGATTGCTATTAACTGGGCTTTGAACACTGAAGCTTTCTTT	CASRIAINWALNTEAFF
TRBV6-5	NA	TRBD2	TRBJ2-3	TGTGCCAGCAGAATCTCCGGGGGGGTTACAGATACGCAGTATTTT	CASRISGGVTDTQYF
TRBV7-6	NA	TRBD1	TRBJ1-3	TGTGCCAGCAGCTCAGCTCCAGGGGGGAATGGAAACACCATATATTTT	CASSSAPGGNGNTIYF
TRBV12-3/TRBV12-4	many	NA	TRBJ2-1	TGTGCCAGCAGTGCTACTCCAGGGAAGAGGGAGTTCTTC	CASSATPGKREFF
TRBV19	NA	NA	TRBJ1-1	TGTGCCAGTACCCTGGACGGGGGACTTGGAGCTTTCTTT	CASTLDGGLGAFF
TRBV5-1	NA	TRBD1	TRBJ1-2	TGCGCCAGCAGCAGGGGACAGGGGGTGATTGGCTACACCTTC	CASSRGQGVIGYTF
TRBV19	NA	NA	TRBJ1-3	TGTGCCAGTAGTATCCCGGGCAGCTCTGGAAACACCATATATTTT	CASSIPGSSGNTIYF
TRBV7-9	many	NA	TRBJ2-4	TGTGCCAGCAGCTTAGCCGAACTTACAAACATTCAGTACTTC	CASSLAELTNIQYF
TRBV6-1	many	TRBD1	TRBJ2-2	TGTGCCAGCAGTTTGGGACAGCTTAACGGGGAGCTGTTTTTT	CASSLGQLNGELFF
TRBV5-1	many	NA	TRBJ1-4	TGCGCCAGCAGCTTGGACATTGCAACTAATGAAAAACTGTTTTTT	CASSLDIATNEKLFF
TRBV7-2	once	TRBD1	TRBJ1-3	TGTGCCAGCAGCACTCACAGGGGGTCTGGAAACACCATATATTTT	CASSTHRGSGNTIYF
TRBV19	few	NA	TRBJ2-6	TGTGCCAGTAGTCCCAGGGGAGGGAACTTTCTCTCTGGGGCCAACGTCCTGACTTTC	CASSPRGGNFLSGANVLTF
TRBV15	few	NA	TRBJ2-1	TGTGCCACCAGCAGAGGGGACTTCCCCAACAATGAGCAGTTCTTC	CATSRGDFPNNEQFF
TRBV10-3	few	TRBD2	TRBJ2-7	TGTGCCATATCTAGCGGAACTACCTACGAGCAGTACTTC	CAISSGTTYEQYF
TRBV12-3/TRBV12-4	NA	NA	TRBJ1-2	TGTGCCAGCAGTGCGGGGTACTATGGCTACACCTTC	CASSAGYYGYTF
TRBV20-1	few	NA	TRBJ2-5	TGCAGTGCTAGAGAGACCAAAACGTGGGAGACCCAGTACTTC	CSARETKTWETQYF
TRBV20-1	few	NA	TRBJ2-4	TGCAGTGCTATGGCAGTATTGGATACGGGGAAAAACATTCAGTACTTC	CSAMAVLDTGKNIQYF
TRBV25-1	few	NA	TRBJ1-2	TGTGCCAGCTACGACAGTTTCCCTTTCGGAGGCTACACCTTC	CASYDSFPFGGYTF
TRBV5-6	many	TRBD2	TRBJ2-1	TGTGCCAGCAGCTTCTCGACCTATAATCTCCCGGGACTAGCGCCGCCGGGGGAGCAGTTCTTC	CASSFSTYNLPGLAPPGEQFF
TRBV24-1	few	NA	TRBJ2-3	TGTGCCACCAGTGATTCTGGGCCCACAGATACGCAGTATTTT	CATSDSGPTDTQYF